The clone carrying this T cell receptor (beta chain) is termed medium-sized (0.01 to 0.1%). Its matching antigen is unknown. Produced via immunoSEQ multiplex PCR; TCRdb's table is partial and in-frame only. This table holds around 71,000 clones, roughly 78% found once. These data originate in a study of OX40 agonist ivuxolimab in advanced cancers. In the study overall: Cohort: 80% to 85% men, mean age 60, aged roughly 23 to 90. Three partial responders included one hepatocellular carcinoma patient and two cutaneous melanoma patients.

Germline lookup yields CDR1 GTSNPN and CDR2 SVGIG (reference sequence). V lost 2 bases to trimming and J lost 6 bases, with 13 bases between them. The CDR3 runs 13 residues. Notes on the study in general: Expanded clones were, on average, more numerous in CD8+ T cells than in CD4+. Some nonresponders also had low normalized T-cell clonal expansion.

The rearrangement joins TRBV30 to TRBJ1-1, with D possibly TRBD1 on 5 matching bases. The TCR was taken from an adult with an advanced solid tumor such as melanoma, head and neck, liver or kidney cancer. Sample: CD4+ or CD8+ T cells sorted from blood, taken in a trial of the OX40 agonist ivuxolimab. The CDR3 region is CAWSRRGGPEAFF. Written as DNA, the CDR3 is TGTGCCTGGAGTAGAAGGGGCGGGCCTGAAGCTTTCTTT. Together with reference TRBV30 and TRBJ1-1, the CDR3 gives the full variable domain: SQTIHQWPATLVQPVGSPLSLECTVEGTSNPNLYWYRQAAGRGLQLLFYSVGIGQISSEVPQNLSASRPQDRQFILSSKKLLLSDSGFYLCAWSRRGGPEAFFGQGTRLTVV.